This TCR beta chain was identified during a study of CD8+ T cells in alopecia areata. It was cDNA, reverse transcribed from extracted RNA, that served as the sequencing template. Here immunoSEQ multiplex PCR was the method, and the copy in TCRdb shows in-frame clones only, minus some. The sample consists of roughly 250,000 clones, around three fifths of them appearing once. Between the trimmed V and J ends, which lost 6 bases and 1 base, there was a span of 15 bases. The CDR3 length is 15 residues. Germline CDR1 is MNHEY and CDR2 is SVGAGI. This clone was counted between two and nine times. Treatment indicated: oral pan-JAK inhibitor, 5-10 mg twice daily.

The rearrangement joins TRBV6-5 to TRBJ2-5; D may match TRBD1 or TRBD2 (5 bases each). This TCR came from a human donor with alopecia areata. This material consisted of CD4+ T cells sorted from blood, taken around week 54, from a patient treated with tofacitinib. The CDR3 nucleotides are TGTGCCAGCAGGGAAAGGGGAGAGTCCCAAGAGACCCAGTACTTC. This translates into CASRERGESQETQYF.